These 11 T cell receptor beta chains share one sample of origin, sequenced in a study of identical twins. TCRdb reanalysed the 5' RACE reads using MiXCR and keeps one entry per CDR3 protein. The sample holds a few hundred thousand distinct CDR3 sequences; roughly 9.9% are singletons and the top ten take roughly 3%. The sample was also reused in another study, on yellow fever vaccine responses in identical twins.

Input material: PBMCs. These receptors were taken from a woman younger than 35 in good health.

This CDR3 is CASSERTGANTGELFF. CDR3 DNA: TGCGCCAGCAGTGAGAGGACAGGGGCCAACACCGGGGAGCTGTTTTTT. The chain employs TRBV10-2 and TRBJ2-2, with TRBD1 matching over 9 bases. This CDR3 contains 16 residues. The germline CDR1 and CDR2 sequences are WSHSY and SAAADI. The ends lost 2 bases at V and 2 bases at J; junction bases unmatched: 3.

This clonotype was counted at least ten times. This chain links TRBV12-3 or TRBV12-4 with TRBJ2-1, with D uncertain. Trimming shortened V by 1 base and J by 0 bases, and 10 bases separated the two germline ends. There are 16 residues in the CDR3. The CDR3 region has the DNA TGTGCCAGCAGTTTAGGAAATCGCCTCTCCTACAATGAGCAGTTCTTC. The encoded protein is CASSLGNRLSYNEQFF.

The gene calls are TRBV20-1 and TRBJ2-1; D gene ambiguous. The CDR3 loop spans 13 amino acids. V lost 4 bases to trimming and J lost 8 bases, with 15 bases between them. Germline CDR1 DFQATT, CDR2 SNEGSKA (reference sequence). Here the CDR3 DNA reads TGCAGTGCTACCCTCCTGTTTCTCCATGAGCAGTTCTTC. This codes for CSATLLFLHEQFF.

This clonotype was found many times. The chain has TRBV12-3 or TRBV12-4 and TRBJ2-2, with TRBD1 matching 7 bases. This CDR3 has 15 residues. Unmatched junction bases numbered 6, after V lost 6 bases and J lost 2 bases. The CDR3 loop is CASRPGTVNTGELFF. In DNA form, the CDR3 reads TGTGCCAGCAGACCTGGGACAGTAAACACCGGGGAGCTGTTTTTT.

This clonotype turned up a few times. The CDR3, as DNA: TGCAGCGTTGGTGTTTCTGAGCAGTTCTTC. Encoded protein: CSVGVSEQFF. The V call is TRBV29-1, the J call TRBJ2-1; unclear D gene. Per the germline V gene, CDR1 is SQVTM and CDR2 is ANQGSEA. The V gene lost 4 bases and the J gene lost 9 bases, with 7 bases spanning the gap. This CDR3 is built from 10 residues.

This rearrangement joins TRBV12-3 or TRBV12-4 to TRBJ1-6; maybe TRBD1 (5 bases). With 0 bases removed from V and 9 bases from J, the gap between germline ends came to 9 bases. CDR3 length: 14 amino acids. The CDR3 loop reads CASSLAGAGSPLHF. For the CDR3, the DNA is TGTGCCAGCAGTTTAGCTGGGGCGGGTTCACCCCTCCACTTT.

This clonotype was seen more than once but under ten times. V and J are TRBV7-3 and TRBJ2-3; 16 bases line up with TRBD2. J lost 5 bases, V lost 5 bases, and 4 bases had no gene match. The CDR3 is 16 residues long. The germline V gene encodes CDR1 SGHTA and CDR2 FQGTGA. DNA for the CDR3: TGTGCCAGCAGCGCGGGACTAGCGGGGGGGCAAGATACGCAGTATTTT. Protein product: CASSAGLAGGQDTQYF.

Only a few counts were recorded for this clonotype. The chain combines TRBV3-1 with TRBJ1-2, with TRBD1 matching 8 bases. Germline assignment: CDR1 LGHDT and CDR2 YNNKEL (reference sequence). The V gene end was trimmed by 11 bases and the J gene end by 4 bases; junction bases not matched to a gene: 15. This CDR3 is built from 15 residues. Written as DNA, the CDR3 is TGTGCCTCCAGCCTCACGGCAGGGGGCTTCTATGGCTACACCTTC. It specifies CASSLTAGGFYGYTF.

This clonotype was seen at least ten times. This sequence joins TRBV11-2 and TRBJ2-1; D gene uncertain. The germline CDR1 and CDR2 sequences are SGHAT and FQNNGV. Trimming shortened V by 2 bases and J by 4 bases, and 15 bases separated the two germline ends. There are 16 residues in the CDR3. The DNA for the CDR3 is TGTGCCAGCAGCTTAATGTTCGGTAAACCGTACAATGAGCAGTTCTTC. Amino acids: CASSLMFGKPYNEQFF.

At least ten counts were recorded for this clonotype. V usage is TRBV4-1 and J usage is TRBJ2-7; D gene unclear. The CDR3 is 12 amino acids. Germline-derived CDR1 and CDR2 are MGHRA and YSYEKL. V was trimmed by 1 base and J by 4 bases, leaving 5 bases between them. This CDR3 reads CASSQGEYEQYF. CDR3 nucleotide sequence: TGCGCCAGCAGCCAAGGGGAATACGAGCAGTACTTC.

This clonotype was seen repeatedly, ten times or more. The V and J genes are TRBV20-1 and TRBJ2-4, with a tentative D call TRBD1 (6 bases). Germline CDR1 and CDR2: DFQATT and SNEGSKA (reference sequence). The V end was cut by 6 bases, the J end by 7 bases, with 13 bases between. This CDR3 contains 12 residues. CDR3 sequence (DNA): TGCAGTGCCAAACTGGACAGCAACATTCAGTACTTC. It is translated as CSAKLDSNIQYF.